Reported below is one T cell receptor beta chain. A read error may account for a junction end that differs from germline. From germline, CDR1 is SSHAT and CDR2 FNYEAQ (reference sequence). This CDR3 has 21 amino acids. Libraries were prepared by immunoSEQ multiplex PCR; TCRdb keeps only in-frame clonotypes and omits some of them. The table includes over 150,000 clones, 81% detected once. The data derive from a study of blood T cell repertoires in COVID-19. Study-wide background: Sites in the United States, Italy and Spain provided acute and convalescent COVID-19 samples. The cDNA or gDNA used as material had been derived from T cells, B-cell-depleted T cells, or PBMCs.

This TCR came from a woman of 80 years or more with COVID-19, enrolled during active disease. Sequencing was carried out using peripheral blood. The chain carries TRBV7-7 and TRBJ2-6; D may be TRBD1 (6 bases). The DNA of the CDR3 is TGTGCTAGCAGCCTATTTCGGCCCGAACCGGGACATGCTCTTGGGGCCAACGTCCTGACTTTC. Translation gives CASSLFRPEPGHALGANVLTF.